This is a list of T cell receptor beta chains from one sample in a study of blood T cell repertoires in COVID-19. The assay was immunoSEQ multiplex PCR, and TCRdb's table has in-frame clones only and misses some. The table records about 220,000 clones, approximately 90% of them present only once. The sample comprised PBMCs or T cells enriched from blood (not recorded which). The receptors shown here come from a woman aged 40-49 years with acute COVID-19. CDR3s include the opening cysteine and the closing phenylalanine or tryptophan. D genes are given only for firm matches. Some rows mark clone size as missing; the rest say once, few, many or name a class of expanded clone.

abundance	j_gene	v_gene	d_gene	CDR3nt	CDR3aa
.	TRBJ1-1	TRBV12-3/TRBV12-4	.	TGTGCCAGCAGTTTACAGGGAGAAGCTTTCTTT	CASSLQGEAFF
.	TRBJ1-3	TRBV6-5	.	TGTGCCAGCAGTCGCGACAGAAGCTCTGGAAACACCATATATTTT	CASSRDRSSGNTIYF
.	TRBJ1-1	TRBV18	.	TGTGCCAGCTCGCCAAGCCAAACTGAAGCTTTCTTT	CASSPSQTEAFF
once	TRBJ2-1	TRBV7-2	.	TGTGCCAGCAGCTTGCTCCAAGGGGGGGGGAGTCGATACAATGAGCAGTTCTTC	CASSLLQGGGSRYNEQFF
once	TRBJ2-2	TRBV3-1/TRBV3-2	.	TGTGCCAGCAGCGCAGGGTCCACCGGGGAGCTGTTTTTT	CASSAGSTGELFF
.	TRBJ1-4	TRBV7-9	.	TGTGCCAGCAGCTCCTGGACAGCAACTAATGAAAAACTGTTTTTT	CASSSWTATNEKLFF
.	TRBJ2-1	TRBV6-6	.	TGTGCCAGCAGCCTCTGGACAGTCCACAATGAGCAGTTCTTC	CASSLWTVHNEQFF
.	TRBJ1-2	TRBV25-1	.	TGTGCCAGCAGTGCCGCAGGGCCCCTTCACCAGCTGGCGGGCTACACCTTC	CASSAAGPLHQLAGYTF
.	TRBJ2-5	TRBV19	.	TGTGCCAGTAGTATAGGGTTCAGTGGGCCCCAAGAGACCCAGTACTTC	CASSIGFSGPQETQYF
.	TRBJ2-1	TRBV7-3	.	TGTGCCAGCAGCCCGCAACGTCCGACTGGGGCCAATGAGCAGTTCTTC	CASSPQRPTGANEQFF
.	TRBJ1-3	TRBV9	.	TGTGCCAGCAGCACCGCAGGGGCGGCGGGAAACACCATATATTTT	CASSTAGAAGNTIYF
.	TRBJ1-1	TRBV2	.	TGTGCCAGCAGTGTATCCCCGAGAGCTTTCTTT	CASSVSPRAFF
.	TRBJ1-4	TRBV2	TRBD1	TGTGCCAGCAGCCCCGGGACAGGGGGGCGGAATGAAAAACTGTTTTTT	CASSPGTGGRNEKLFF
.	TRBJ1-1	TRBV9	TRBD1	TGTGCCAGCAGCGTAGGGACAGGGATAAGCACTGAAGCTTTCTTT	CASSVGTGISTEAFF
.	TRBJ1-1	TRBV5-1	TRBD1	TGCGCCAGCAGCTTCGGACAGGGACTAATGAACACTGAAGCTTTCTTT	CASSFGQGLMNTEAFF
many	TRBJ2-7	TRBV7-9	.	TGTGCCAGCAGCTTAGCGTCGGGAAACGAGCAGTACTTC	CASSLASGNEQYF
.	TRBJ1-1	TRBV7-8	TRBD1	TGTGCCAGCAGCCTGACGTGGACAGGGATTAACACTGAAGCTTTCTTT	CASSLTWTGINTEAFF
.	TRBJ1-6	TRBV7-9	.	TGTGCCAGCTCGGGCCCCTCGTTGCAGGGCAGTTCCTATAATTCACCCCTCCACTTT	CASSGPSLQGSSYNSPLHF
.	TRBJ1-2	TRBV9	TRBD1	TGTGCCAGCAGCGCTTCCCCCCAGGACAGGGGCGTCTATGGCTACACCTTC	CASSASPQDRGVYGYTF
.	TRBJ1-1	TRBV12-3/TRBV12-4	.	TGTGCCAGCAGGAACAGGGATTCGGCTTTCTTT	CASRNRDSAFF
.	TRBJ2-5	TRBV19	TRBD1	TGTGCCAGTAGTACCCTACAGGGGAAACGGGAGACCCAGTACTTC	CASSTLQGKRETQYF
.	TRBJ2-1	TRBV9	TRBD2	TGTGCCAGCAGCGGCTCTAGCGGGGGTGACTACAATGAGCAGTTCTTC	CASSGSSGGDYNEQFF
.	TRBJ2-2	TRBV19	.	TGTGCCAGTAGAGGGCAGGGGACGGGAACCGGGGAGCTGTTTTTT	CASRGQGTGTGELFF
.	TRBJ2-5	TRBV19	TRBD1	TGTGCCAGTGCAGGGGGCGCGTGGGGCCAAGAGACCCAGTACTTC	CASAGGAWGQETQYF
.	TRBJ2-7	TRBV2	.	TGTGCCAGCTTCCGGACAGAGCAGTACTTC	CASFRTEQYF
.	TRBJ1-3	TRBV25-1	.	TGTGCCAGCAGCAACAGGGCCTCTGGAAACACCATATATTTT	CASSNRASGNTIYF
.	TRBJ1-2	TRBV19	.	TGTGCCAGTAGTATGTTCTCCTATGGCTACACCTTC	CASSMFSYGYTF
.	TRBJ1-5	TRBV6-5	TRBD1	TGTGCCAGCAGATCCGGGACAGGGGGCGGTCAGCCCCAGCATTTT	CASRSGTGGGQPQHF
few	TRBJ2-1	TRBV27	.	TGTGCCAGCAGTTTATTCCTGGGACTTGAGCAGTTCTTC	CASSLFLGLEQFF
.	TRBJ2-7	TRBV5-1	TRBD1	TGCGCCAGCAGCTCCCCAGGGGGCGATCAAGGGGAGCAGTACTTC	CASSSPGGDQGEQYF
few	TRBJ1-1	TRBV10-2	.	TGCGCCAGCAGTGAGCTAGGTATCGGAGCTTTCTTT	CASSELGIGAFF
.	TRBJ1-2	TRBV4-1	.	TGCGCCAGCAGCCAAGAGCCCGGGGTATATGGCTACACCTTC	CASSQEPGVYGYTF
.	TRBJ2-3	TRBV5-8	.	TGTGCCAGCAGCTTGTTTAAAGGGGGCACAGATACGCAGTATTTT	CASSLFKGGTDTQYF
.	TRBJ2-1	TRBV2	TRBD2	TGTGCCAGCAATAGCCGGGGGGGCCGCTATGAGCAGTTCTTC	CASNSRGGRYEQFF
few	TRBJ1-1	TRBV7-6	.	TGTGCCAGCAGCGCCTCAGGGAACACTGAAGCTTTCTTT	CASSASGNTEAFF
.	TRBJ2-6	TRBV5-5	TRBD1	TGTGCCAGCAGCTCCTCCGGGACAGGGAGCTCTGGGGCCAACGTCCTGACTTTC	CASSSSGTGSSGANVLTF
many	TRBJ1-5	TRBV7-8	.	TGTGCCAGCAGCTCGCGTGAGGGATCGGGGCCCCAGCATTTT	CASSSREGSGPQHF
once	TRBJ1-1	TRBV2	.	TGTGCCAGCAGTGAGGCAGACAGTTTGAACACTGAAGCTTTCTTT	CASSEADSLNTEAFF
.	TRBJ1-3	TRBV12-5	.	TGTGCTAGTCGGGGAGAACGTGGTAACACCATATATTTT	CASRGERGNTIYF